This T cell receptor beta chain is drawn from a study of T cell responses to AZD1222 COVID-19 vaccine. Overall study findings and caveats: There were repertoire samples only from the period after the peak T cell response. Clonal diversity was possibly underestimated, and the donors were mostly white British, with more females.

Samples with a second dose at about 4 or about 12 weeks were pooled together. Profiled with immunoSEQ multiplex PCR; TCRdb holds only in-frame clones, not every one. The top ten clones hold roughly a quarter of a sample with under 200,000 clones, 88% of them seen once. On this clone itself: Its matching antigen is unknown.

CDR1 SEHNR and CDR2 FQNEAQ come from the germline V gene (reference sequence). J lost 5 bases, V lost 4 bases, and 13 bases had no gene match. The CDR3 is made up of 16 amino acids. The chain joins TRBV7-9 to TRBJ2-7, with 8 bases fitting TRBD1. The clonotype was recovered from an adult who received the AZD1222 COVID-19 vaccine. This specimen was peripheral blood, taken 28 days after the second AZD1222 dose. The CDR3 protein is CASSSPPDRASHEQYF. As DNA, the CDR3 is TGTGCCAGCAGCTCACCCCCGGACAGGGCTTCCCACGAGCAGTACTTC.